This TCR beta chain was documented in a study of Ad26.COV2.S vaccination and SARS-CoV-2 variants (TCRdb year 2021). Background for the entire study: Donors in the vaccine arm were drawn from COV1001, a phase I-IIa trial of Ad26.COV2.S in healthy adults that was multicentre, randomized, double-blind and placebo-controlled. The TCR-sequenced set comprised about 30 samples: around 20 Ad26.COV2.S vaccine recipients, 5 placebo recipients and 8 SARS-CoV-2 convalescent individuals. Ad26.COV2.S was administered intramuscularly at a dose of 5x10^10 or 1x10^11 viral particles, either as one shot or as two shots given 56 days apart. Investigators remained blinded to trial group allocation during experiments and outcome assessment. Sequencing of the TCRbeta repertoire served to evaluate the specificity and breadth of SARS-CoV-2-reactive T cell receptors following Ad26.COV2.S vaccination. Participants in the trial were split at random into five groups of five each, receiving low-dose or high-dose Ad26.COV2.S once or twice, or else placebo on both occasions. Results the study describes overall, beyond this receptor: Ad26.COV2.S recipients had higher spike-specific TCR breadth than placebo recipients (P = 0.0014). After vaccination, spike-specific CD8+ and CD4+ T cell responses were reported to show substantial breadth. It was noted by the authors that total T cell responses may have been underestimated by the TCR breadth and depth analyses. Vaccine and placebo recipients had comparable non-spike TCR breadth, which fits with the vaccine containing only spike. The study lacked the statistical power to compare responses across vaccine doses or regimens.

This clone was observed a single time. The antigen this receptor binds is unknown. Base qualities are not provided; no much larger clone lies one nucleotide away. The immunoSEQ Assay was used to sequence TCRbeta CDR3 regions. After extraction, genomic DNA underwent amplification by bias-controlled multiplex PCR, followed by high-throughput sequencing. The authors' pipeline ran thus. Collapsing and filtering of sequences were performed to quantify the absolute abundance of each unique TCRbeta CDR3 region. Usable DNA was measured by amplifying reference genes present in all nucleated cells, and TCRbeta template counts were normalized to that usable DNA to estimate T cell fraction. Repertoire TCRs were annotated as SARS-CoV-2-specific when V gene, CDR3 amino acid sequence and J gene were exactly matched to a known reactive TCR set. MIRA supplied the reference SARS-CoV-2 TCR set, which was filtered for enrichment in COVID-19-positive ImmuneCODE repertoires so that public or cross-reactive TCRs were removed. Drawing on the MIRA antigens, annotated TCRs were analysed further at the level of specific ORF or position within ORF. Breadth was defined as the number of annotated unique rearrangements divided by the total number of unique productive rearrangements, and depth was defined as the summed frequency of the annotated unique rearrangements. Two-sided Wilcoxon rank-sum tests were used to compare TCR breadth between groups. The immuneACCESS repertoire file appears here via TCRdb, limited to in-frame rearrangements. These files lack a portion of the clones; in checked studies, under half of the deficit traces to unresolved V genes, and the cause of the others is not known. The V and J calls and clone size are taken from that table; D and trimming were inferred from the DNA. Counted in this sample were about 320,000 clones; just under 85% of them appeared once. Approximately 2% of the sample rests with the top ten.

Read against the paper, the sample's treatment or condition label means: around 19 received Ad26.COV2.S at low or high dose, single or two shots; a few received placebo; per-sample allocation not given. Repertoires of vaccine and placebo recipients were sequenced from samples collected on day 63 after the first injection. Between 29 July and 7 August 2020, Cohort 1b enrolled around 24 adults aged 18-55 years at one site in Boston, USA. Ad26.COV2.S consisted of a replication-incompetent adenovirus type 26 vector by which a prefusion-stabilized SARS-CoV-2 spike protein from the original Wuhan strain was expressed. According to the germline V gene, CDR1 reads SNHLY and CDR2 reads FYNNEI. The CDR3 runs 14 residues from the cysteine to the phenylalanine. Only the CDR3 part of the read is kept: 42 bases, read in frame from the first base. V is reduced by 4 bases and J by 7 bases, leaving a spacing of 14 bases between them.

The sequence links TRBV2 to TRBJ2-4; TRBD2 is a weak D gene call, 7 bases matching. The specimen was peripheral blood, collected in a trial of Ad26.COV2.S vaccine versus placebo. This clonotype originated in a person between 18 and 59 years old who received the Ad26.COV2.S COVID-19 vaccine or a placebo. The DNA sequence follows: TGTGCCAGCAGTGGAGAGGGGGGAGGGAACATTCAGTACTTC. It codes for CASSGEGGGNIQYF.